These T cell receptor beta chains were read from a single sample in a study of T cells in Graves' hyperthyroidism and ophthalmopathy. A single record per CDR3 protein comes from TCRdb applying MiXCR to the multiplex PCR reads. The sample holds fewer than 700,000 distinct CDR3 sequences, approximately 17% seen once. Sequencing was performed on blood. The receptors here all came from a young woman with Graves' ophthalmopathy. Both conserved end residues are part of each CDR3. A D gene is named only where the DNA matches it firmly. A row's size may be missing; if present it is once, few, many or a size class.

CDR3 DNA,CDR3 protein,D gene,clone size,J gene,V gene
TGCGCCAGCAGCCAAGACCAGCGGGGACACAATGAGCAGTTCTTC,CASSQDQRGHNEQFF,TRBD2,few,TRBJ2-1,TRBV4-3
TGTGCCAGCAGTCCAGGACGTGGTGGGTCCCCGTACTTC,CASSPGRGGSPYF,NA,many,TRBJ2-5,TRBV28
TGTGCCAGCAGTTTAATGGTCTCCGGGGAGCTGTTTTTT,CASSLMVSGELFF,NA,NA,TRBJ2-2,TRBV27
TGTGCCAGCAGTTGGCAGGGGTACGAAGAGACCCAGTACTTC,CASSWQGYEETQYF,NA,few,TRBJ2-5,TRBV6-2/TRBV6-3
TGCAGTGCTAGAGATTTGGGCGGTGCTAACTATGGCTACACCTTC,CSARDLGGANYGYTF,NA,many,TRBJ1-2,TRBV20-1
TGTGCCAGCAGTTTAATCAGTAGCAATCAGCCCCAGCATTTT,CASSLISSNQPQHF,NA,many,TRBJ1-5,TRBV28
TGTGCCAGCAGCCCTTTCCCCATCGGGTCGGGGAACCAAGAGACCCAGTACTTC,CASSPFPIGSGNQETQYF,NA,many,TRBJ2-5,TRBV7-2
TGTGCCAGCCACGGGTCACCCAACACTGAAGCTTTCTTT,CASHGSPNTEAFF,NA,NA,TRBJ1-1,TRBV6-1
TGTGCCAGCAGCTTAGTTGGGCGAGAGACCCAGTACTTC,CASSLVGRETQYF,NA,many,TRBJ2-5,TRBV7-6
TGTGCCTGGAGTGTACCTGGGGGCTATGGCTACACCTTC,CAWSVPGGYGYTF,NA,many,TRBJ1-2,TRBV30
TGTGCCAGCAGCCAAGACCGGCGGGCTAGCACAGATACGCAGTATTTT,CASSQDRRASTDTQYF,NA,NA,TRBJ2-3,TRBV4-2
TGTGCCAGCAGTGAAGGCCAAACCGAGCAGTACTTC,CASSEGQTEQYF,NA,many,TRBJ2-7,TRBV6-1
TGCGCCAGCAGCCTATCGGGGGCGCAGGACTCCTACGGGCAGTACTTC,CASSLSGAQDSYGQYF,NA,few,TRBJ2-7,TRBV4-1
TGCGACAGCAGCCCCGTGGGGGACAGGGGCACTGAAGCTTTCTTT,CDSSPVGDRGTEAFF,TRBD1,few,TRBJ1-1,TRBV13
TGTGCCAGCAGCAACAATCGGCCCCAGCATTTT,CASSNNRPQHF,NA,few,TRBJ1-5,TRBV28
TGCAGTGCTAGATCCTCCGGGGACAGGGGTTACGAGCAGTACTTC,CSARSSGDRGYEQYF,TRBD1,medium-sized,TRBJ2-7,TRBV20-1
TGTGCCAGCTCACCACCCCAACTAGCGGTGCGGCATCGTGAGCAGTTCTTC,CASSPPQLAVRHREQFF,TRBD2,few,TRBJ2-1,TRBV18
TGTGCCAGTAGTACCCCGGACTGGGGAGACTATGGCTACACCTTC,CASSTPDWGDYGYTF,NA,few,TRBJ1-2,TRBV19
TGTGCCAGCTCACTAGGACAGGTCAGCACAGATACGCAGTATTTT,CASSLGQVSTDTQYF,TRBD1,many,TRBJ2-3,TRBV18
TGCGCCAGCAGCAGCGGGCCCACCTACAATGAGCAGTTCTTC,CASSSGPTYNEQFF,NA,many,TRBJ2-1,TRBV5-1
TGTGCCAGCAGCCGGCGACAGAGCTTGAACACTGAAGCTTTCTTT,CASSRRQSLNTEAFF,NA,NA,TRBJ1-1,TRBV5-4
TGTGCCATCAGCACAGATAGCAATCAGCCCCAGCATTTT,CAISTDSNQPQHF,NA,NA,TRBJ1-5,TRBV10-3
TGTGCCAGCAGTTACCCGGGACAACCTGAAGCTTTCTTT,CASSYPGQPEAFF,NA,once,TRBJ1-1,TRBV6-5
TGTGCCAGCAAAGACGAATACGAGCAGTACTTC,CASKDEYEQYF,NA,few,TRBJ2-7,TRBV6-1
TGTGCCATCAGGGGGGACCGAAGCACAGATACGCAGTATTTT,CAIRGDRSTDTQYF,NA,NA,TRBJ2-3,TRBV10-3
TGTGCCTGGAGTGAACATGGGCAGTTGAACACTGAAGCTTTCTTT,CAWSEHGQLNTEAFF,NA,many,TRBJ1-1,TRBV30
TGCAGTGCCTCTTGGGAGACCCAGTACTTC,CSASWETQYF,NA,NA,TRBJ2-5,TRBV20-1
TGTGCCAGCAGCCGGGGGACAGGTGGTAACTATGGCTACACCTTC,CASSRGTGGNYGYTF,TRBD1,many,TRBJ1-2,TRBV3-1
TGTGCCAGCAGGGGAGGGACTAGCGGGAGAGATGAGCAGTTCTTC,CASRGGTSGRDEQFF,TRBD2,many,TRBJ2-1,TRBV28
TGTGCCAGCAGTTGGGACAGGGGACACACCGGGGAGCTGTTTTTT,CASSWDRGHTGELFF,TRBD1,many,TRBJ2-2,TRBV12-3/TRBV12-4
TGCGCCAGCAGCTTGGGCAGCAAGTACACAGATACGCAGTATTTT,CASSLGSKYTDTQYF,NA,many,TRBJ2-3,TRBV5-1
TGTGCCAGCAGCCCCGCCGGCAGGAATAATTCACCCCTCCACTTT,CASSPAGRNNSPLHF,NA,few,TRBJ1-6,TRBV27
TGTGCCAGCAGTCCGGACGGGACAGGGAGGACCTACGAGCAGTACTTC,CASSPDGTGRTYEQYF,TRBD1,NA,TRBJ2-7,TRBV12-3/TRBV12-4
TGTGCCAGCAGTCTACACCGGGACAGAGGATCTGGGGCCAACGTCCTGACTTTC,CASSLHRDRGSGANVLTF,TRBD1,few,TRBJ2-6,TRBV6-1
TGTGCCAGCAGCCCAGGATGGGATCGTCAAAACTATGGCTACACCTTC,CASSPGWDRQNYGYTF,NA,many,TRBJ1-2,TRBV7-2
TGTGCCAGCAGTCGCGGCGGTGGTCAGCCCCAGCATTTT,CASSRGGGQPQHF,NA,many,TRBJ1-5,TRBV12-3/TRBV12-4
TGCAGTGCTAGGACTAGCGGGAGGCGGGAGCAGTACTTC,CSARTSGRREQYF,TRBD2,many,TRBJ2-7,TRBV20-1
TGTGCCAGCAGCTTAGATAGCGGGGGCGTCCATTTACCCACAGATACGCAGTATTTT,CASSLDSGGVHLPTDTQYF,TRBD2,many,TRBJ2-3,TRBV7-9
TGTGCCAGTAGTATATCTGACAGTTCCAACACCGGGGAGCTGTTTTTT,CASSISDSSNTGELFF,NA,NA,TRBJ2-2,TRBV19
TGTGCCAGCAGCTTAGGCCCCCTTACTAGCGGGAGCAGTGTGTACAATGAGCAGTTCTTC,CASSLGPLTSGSSVYNEQFF,TRBD2,NA,TRBJ2-1,TRBV11-2
TGTGCCAGCAGTTTTCCCGAGGAGCTGAACACTGAAGCTTTCTTT,CASSFPEELNTEAFF,NA,many,TRBJ1-1,TRBV28
TGTGCCAGCAGCTTTGGTTCTGCAGGCGGGGAAAAACTGTTTTTT,CASSFGSAGGEKLFF,NA,few,TRBJ1-4,TRBV5-6
TGTGCCAGCAGGCAGGGACTAGTTTCCCACGAGCAGTACTTC,CASRQGLVSHEQYF,TRBD2,NA,TRBJ2-7,TRBV6-1
TGTGCCAGCAGCCCATCCGAAGATGAAGCTTTCTTT,CASSPSEDEAFF,NA,many,TRBJ1-1,TRBV12-3/TRBV12-4
TGTGCCAGCAGCTCCCAGACCCGATATGGCTACACCTTC,CASSSQTRYGYTF,NA,many,TRBJ1-2,TRBV11-2
TGTGCCAGCAGCGGGGGAATGGGGGCCGCTGGGGCCAACGTCCTGACTTTC,CASSGGMGAAGANVLTF,NA,NA,TRBJ2-6,TRBV9
TGTGCCAGCAGTTTTCCGGGTGGTGAAGCTTTCTTT,CASSFPGGEAFF,NA,many,TRBJ1-1,TRBV27